Described below is a single TCR beta chain sequence and its context. The sample comes from a study of blood T cell repertoires in COVID-19. Turning to the study itself: From the United States, Italy and Spain came samples of acute and convalescent COVID-19.

Assay: immunoSEQ multiplex PCR; the TCRdb copy retains only in-frame clones and omits some. The profile shows a few hundred thousand clones, roughly 86% of them singletons. Germline V CDR1 and CDR2: MDHEN, SYDVKM. This CDR3 contains 14 residues. Trimming cost V 5 bases and J 4 bases, with 15 bases left between them. The chain carries TRBV28 and TRBJ2-7, with a possible D match to TRBD1 (5 bases). The sample consisted of peripheral blood. The clonotype originates from a woman aged 30 to 39 who had recovered from COVID-19. The CDR3 protein is CASSPSSDIYEQYF. The CDR3 DNA follows: TGTGCCAGCAGTCCTTCCTCGGACATATACGAGCAGTACTTC.